The present T cell receptor beta chain was sequenced within a study of blood T cells in healthy people across ages (dated by TCRdb to between 2015 and 2016). Background for the entire study: In model experiments, roughly one uniquely barcoded TCR beta cDNA molecule per two T cells was captured by template switching. Age-related changes in TCR beta repertoire diversity were measured in the study by deep sequencing normalized with unique cDNA molecular identifiers. Donors were grouped into four age groups: young (average about 15 years), middle-aged (under 40), aged (about 60) and long-lived (roughly 80). The study analyzed two additional independent replicas of 1 million unique cDNA reads from the same blood draw for two donors, one aged 18 to 29 and one aged 80 or older. On the study overall, not on this receptor specifically: Observed TCR beta diversity per million T cells fell roughly linearly with age, and a significant reduction was already apparent by age around 39. Because profiling used bulk unsorted PBMCs, naive and antigen-experienced compartments could not be compared conclusively. Observed TCR beta diversity correlated strongly with the percentage of naive T cells measured by flow cytometry. Because donor CMV infection status was unknown, age-related changes in expanded clonotypes were potentially confounded. Estimates of total diversity from one million sequenced T cells were regarded as lower bounds and underestimates. Compared with the aged group, more naive CD4+ T cells, fewer expanded clones and increased TCR diversity were shown by the long-lived group, suggesting age selection.

The 35 to 40 donors, aged about 6 to 90 years, were systemically healthy Caucasian individuals from Russia. Approximately 11 milliliters of peripheral blood were drawn from each donor into EDTA-treated Vacutainer tubes. PBMCs were isolated by Ficoll-Paque density-gradient centrifugation, with at least 6 million obtained per sample. Total RNA was extracted from PBMCs with Trizol reagent, with at least 6 micrograms obtained per sample. For every donor, flow cytometry on a PBMC aliquot measured the percentage of naive CD45RAhigh/CD27high T cells. As regards this clonotype: Its recognized antigen is unknown. Qualities for individual bases were not recorded, and no much larger clone is one base off.

The library came from 5' RACE. Instrument on record: Illumina HiSeq 2500. A second roughly 6 to 12 cycle PCR used a sample-barcoded 5' primer and a J-beta primer mix. A unique molecular identifier was introduced onto each TCR beta cDNA molecule by a template-switch 5' adaptor carrying 12 random nucleotides. Each sample yielded at least 2.5 million CDR3-containing paired-end reads. First-strand cDNA synthesis was performed from all RNA using the Mint cDNA synthesis kit, with priming by a TRBC-specific oligonucleotide. After uracil-DNA glycosylase treatment, a first 18-cycle PCR used universal primers M1SS and BC2_uni_R on all cDNA. As for the original processing: For normalization, 1 million high-quality reads, each with a distinct molecular identifier, were randomly selected from each sample. Instead of being binned into consensus sequences, reads with shared molecular identifiers were discarded. MiTCR, with a Q25 quality threshold and the strictest error-elimination algorithm, was used for CDR3 identification, clonotype clustering and error correction. A nonparametric unseen species model with Euler transformation was used to estimate lower-bound total TCR beta diversity. TCRdb reprocessing: public reads trimmed at Q25 with fastp, clones called with MiXCR, in-frame beta chains kept. Every CDR3 protein is listed once, alongside the most common genes and DNA of its rows. TCRdb assigned the V and J calls; the authors' analysis was not used. The sample yields approximately 760,000 distinct CDR3 sequences; around 25% were counted once. More than 8% of the sample comes from the top ten.

These same data were also listed under a study on T cells of mothers and their children. The second investigation adds: Nine systemically healthy Caucasian individuals, comprising three mothers and their six children, were included as donors. cDNA synthesis consumed the entire amount of extracted RNA, loaded at approximately 1.6 ug RNA in each 15 ul reaction. Sample barcodes and 2-4 random nucleotides were added via the M1S primer in the second PCR. Each mother yielded over 9 million TCR beta CDR3 reads and each child roughly 3.1 million reads. In both related and unrelated pairs, thymic selection shapes the output of TCR recombination in a similar way, with inherited differences having only a minor effect. Normalized repertoire overlap was always found to be slightly, but never significantly, higher in related mother-child pairs than in unrelated mother-child pairs. No persistent microchimeric T cell clones were found, with a detection sensitivity of 75 to 100 clones per million clonotypes. To look for features that set related mother-child pairs apart from unrelated individuals, the researchers ran deep NGS to compare the TCR beta repertoires of mothers and children. Mothers averaged around 43 +/- 4 years of age and children averaged about 12 +/- 4 years. Libraries were sequenced on Illumina HiSeq 2000 with 100+100 nt paired-end reads after adapter ligation with NEBNext reagents. Mother and child libraries were prepared a month apart and sequenced in separate runs to prevent cross-contamination. Between roughly 500,000 and 2,100,000 distinct TCR beta clonotypes were identified per donor. Naive TCR beta clonotypes were estimated from low-frequency clonotypes matched to each donor's FACS-determined naive share, without sorting.

This receptor was taken from a boy aged 5-17 years in good health. Sequencing used blood.

The bases read TGTGCCAGCAGTCCACTAACAGGGACTCAGTCCTACAATGAGCAGTTCTTC. It translates to CASSPLTGTQSYNEQFF. In this chain, TRBV12-3 or TRBV12-4 is recombined with TRBJ2-1, with the D segment possibly TRBD1 or TRBD2, each aligning over 6 bases. Trimming costs V 5 bases and J 1 base, and their ends lie 18 bases apart. Spanning cysteine to phenylalanine, the CDR3 consists of 17 amino acids. The only DNA kept is the CDR3, 51 bases in frame from the first base.